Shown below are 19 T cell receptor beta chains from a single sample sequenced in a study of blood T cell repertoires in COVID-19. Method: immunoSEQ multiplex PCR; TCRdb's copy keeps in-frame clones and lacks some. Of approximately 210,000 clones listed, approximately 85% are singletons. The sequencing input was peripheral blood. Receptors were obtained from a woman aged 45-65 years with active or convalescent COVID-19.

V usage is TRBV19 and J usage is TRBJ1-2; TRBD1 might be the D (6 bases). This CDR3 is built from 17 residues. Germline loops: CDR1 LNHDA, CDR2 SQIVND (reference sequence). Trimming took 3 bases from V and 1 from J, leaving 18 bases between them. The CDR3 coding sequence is TGTGCCAGTAGTATCAACAGGGCGAGGTTTTATAACTATGGCTACACCTTC. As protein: CASSINRARFYNYGYTF.

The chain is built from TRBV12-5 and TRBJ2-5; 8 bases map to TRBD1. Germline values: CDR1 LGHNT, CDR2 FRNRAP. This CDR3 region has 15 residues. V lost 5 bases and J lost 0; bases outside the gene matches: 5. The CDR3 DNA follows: TGTGCTAGTGGTCTGGGACAGGTTTACCAAGAGACCCAGTACTTC. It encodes CASGLGQVYQETQYF.

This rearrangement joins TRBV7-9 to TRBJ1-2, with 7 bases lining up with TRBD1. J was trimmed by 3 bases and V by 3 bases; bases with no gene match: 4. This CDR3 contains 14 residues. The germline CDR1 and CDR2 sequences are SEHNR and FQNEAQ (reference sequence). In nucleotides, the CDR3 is TGTGCCAGCAGCTTCACCGGGACAGACTATGGCTACACCTTC. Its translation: CASSFTGTDYGYTF.

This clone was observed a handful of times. CDR3 DNA: TGCAGTGCTAGTTCAGGGGGAGGTGGAAACACCATATATTTT. Translation: CSASSGGGGNTIYF. The chain employs TRBV20-1 and TRBJ1-3; TRBD1 agrees at 7 bases. The trim removed 3 bases at V and 3 bases at J, leaving 5 bases unmatched. This CDR3 spans 14 amino acids. Per germline, CDR1 DFQATT and CDR2 SNEGSKA (reference sequence).

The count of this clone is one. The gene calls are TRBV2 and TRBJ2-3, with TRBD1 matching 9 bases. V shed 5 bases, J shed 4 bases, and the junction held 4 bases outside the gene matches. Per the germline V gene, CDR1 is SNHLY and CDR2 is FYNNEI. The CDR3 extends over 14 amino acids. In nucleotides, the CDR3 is TGTGCCAGCAGTTTGGGACAGGGACCAGATACGCAGTATTTT. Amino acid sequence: CASSLGQGPDTQYF.

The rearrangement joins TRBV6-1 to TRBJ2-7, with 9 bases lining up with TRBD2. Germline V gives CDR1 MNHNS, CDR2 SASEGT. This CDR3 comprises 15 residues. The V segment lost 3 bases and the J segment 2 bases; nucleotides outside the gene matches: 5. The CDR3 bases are TGTGCCAGCAGTGAGGAACTAGCGGGCCCCTACGAGCAGTACTTC. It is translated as CASSEELAGPYEQYF.

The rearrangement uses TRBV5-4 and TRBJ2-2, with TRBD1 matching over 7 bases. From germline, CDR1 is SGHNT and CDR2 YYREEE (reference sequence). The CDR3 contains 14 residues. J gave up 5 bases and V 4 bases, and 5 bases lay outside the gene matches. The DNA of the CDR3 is TGTGCCAGCAGCCAACTCAGGGGGACCGGGGAGCTGTTTTTT. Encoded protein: CASSQLRGTGELFF.

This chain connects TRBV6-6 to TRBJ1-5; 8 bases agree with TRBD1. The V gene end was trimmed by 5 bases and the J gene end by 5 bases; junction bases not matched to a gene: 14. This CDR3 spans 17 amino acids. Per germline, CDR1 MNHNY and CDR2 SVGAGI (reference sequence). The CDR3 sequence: CASSPTWTGTGDQPQHF. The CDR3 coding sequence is TGTGCCAGCAGTCCCACCTGGACAGGGACTGGTGATCAGCCCCAGCATTTT.

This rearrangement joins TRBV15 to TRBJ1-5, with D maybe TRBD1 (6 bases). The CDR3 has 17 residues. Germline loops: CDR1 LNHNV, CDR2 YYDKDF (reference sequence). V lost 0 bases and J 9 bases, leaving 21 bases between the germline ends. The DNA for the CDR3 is TGTGCCACCAGCAGAGAGACTATTCAGACCCGAGGGGGGCCCCAGCATTTT. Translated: CATSRETIQTRGGPQHF.

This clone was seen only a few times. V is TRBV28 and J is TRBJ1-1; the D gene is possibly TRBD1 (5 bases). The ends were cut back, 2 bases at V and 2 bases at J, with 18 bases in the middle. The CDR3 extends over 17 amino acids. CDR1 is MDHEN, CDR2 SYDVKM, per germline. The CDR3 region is CASSLGGTDFFNTEAFF. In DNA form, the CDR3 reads TGTGCCAGCAGTTTAGGAGGGACGGACTTTTTCAACACTGAAGCTTTCTTT.

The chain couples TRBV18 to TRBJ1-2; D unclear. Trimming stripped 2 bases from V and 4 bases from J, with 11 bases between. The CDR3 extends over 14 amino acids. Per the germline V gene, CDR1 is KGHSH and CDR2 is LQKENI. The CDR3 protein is CASSPGRDGYGYTF. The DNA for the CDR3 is TGTGCCAGCTCACCAGGGAGGGATGGCTATGGCTACACCTTC.

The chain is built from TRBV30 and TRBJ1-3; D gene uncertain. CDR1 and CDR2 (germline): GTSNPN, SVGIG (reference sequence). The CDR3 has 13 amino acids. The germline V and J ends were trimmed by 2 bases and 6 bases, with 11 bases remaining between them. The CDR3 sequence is CAWSPVLANTIYF. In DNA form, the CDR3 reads TGTGCCTGGAGTCCCGTGCTGGCAAACACCATATATTTT. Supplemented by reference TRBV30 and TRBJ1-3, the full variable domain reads SQTIHQWPATLVQPVGSPLSLECTVEGTSNPNLYWYRQAAGRGLQLLFYSVGIGQISSEVPQNLSASRPQDRQFILSSKKLLLSDSGFYLCAWSPVLANTIYFGEGSWLTVV.

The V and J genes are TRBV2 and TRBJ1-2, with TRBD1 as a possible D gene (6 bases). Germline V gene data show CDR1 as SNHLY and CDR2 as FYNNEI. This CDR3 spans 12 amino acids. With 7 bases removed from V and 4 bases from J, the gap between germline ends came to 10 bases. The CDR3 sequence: CASTRDTYGYTF. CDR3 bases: TGTGCCAGCACTCGGGACACCTATGGCTACACCTTC.

The CDR3 sequence: CASSPGASATDTQYF. The CDR3 bases are TGTGCCAGCAGCCCAGGGGCCTCAGCCACAGATACGCAGTATTTT. The V gene is TRBV7-9, the J gene TRBJ2-3, with TRBD1 as a possible D gene (6 bases). Germline V gene sequence: CDR1 SEHNR, CDR2 FQNEAQ (reference sequence). The CDR3 is 15 amino acids. The V end lost 5 bases, the J end lost 2 bases, and 14 bases lay between the germline ends.

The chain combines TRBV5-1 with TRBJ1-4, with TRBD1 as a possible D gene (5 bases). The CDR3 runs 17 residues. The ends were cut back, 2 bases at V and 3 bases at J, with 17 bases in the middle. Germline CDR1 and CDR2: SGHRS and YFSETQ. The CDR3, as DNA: TGCGCCAGCAGCTTTTGGGGACTCAGAGGTTCTAATGAAAAACTGTTTTTT. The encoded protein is CASSFWGLRGSNEKLFF.

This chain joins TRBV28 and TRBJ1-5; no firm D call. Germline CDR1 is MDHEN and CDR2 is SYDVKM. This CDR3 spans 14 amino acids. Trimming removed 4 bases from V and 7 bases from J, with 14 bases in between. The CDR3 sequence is CASSSRGFGQPQHF. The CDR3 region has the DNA TGTGCCAGCAGTTCGCGAGGGTTCGGGCAGCCCCAGCATTTT.

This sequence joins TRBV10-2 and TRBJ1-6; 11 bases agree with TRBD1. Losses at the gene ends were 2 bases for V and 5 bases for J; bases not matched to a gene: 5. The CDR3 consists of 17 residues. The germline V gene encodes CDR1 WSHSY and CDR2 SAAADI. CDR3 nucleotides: TGCGCCAGCAGTGAGCCAGGACAGGGGGCAAATAATTCACCCCTCCACTTT. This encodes CASSEPGQGANNSPLHF.

CDR3 sequence: CSVEVAGGGQGATNYGYTF. The CDR3 nucleotides read TGCAGCGTTGAAGTCGCTGGGGGAGGACAGGGGGCAACTAACTATGGCTACACCTTC. The V and J genes are TRBV29-1 and TRBJ1-2, with 11 bases matching TRBD1. The CDR3 covers 19 residues. The trim removed 1 base at V and 0 bases at J, leaving 13 bases unmatched. CDR1 is SQVTM, CDR2 ANQGSEA, per germline.

DNA for the CDR3: TGTGCCAGCATCGGTGTGTACACCGGGGAGCTGTTTTTT. This codes for CASIGVYTGELFF. This chain links TRBV6-5 with TRBJ2-2; D is ambiguous. The ends were cut back, 7 bases at V and 3 bases at J, with 9 bases in the middle. This CDR3 contains 13 residues. Germline V gene lookup returns CDR1 MNHEY and CDR2 SVGAGI.